The clone carrying this T cell receptor (beta chain) was found once. Using immunoSEQ multiplex PCR, the repertoire was profiled, and TCRdb retains in-frame clones only, with some absent. The sample has around 7,400 clones, approximately 70% seen once; the top ten hold roughly 5%. This sample was taken from a study of graft-versus-host responses after intestinal transplantation. This CDR3 is 16 amino acids long. Trimming removed 2 bases from V and 0 bases from J, with 11 bases in between. The germline V gene has CDR1 SNHLY and CDR2 FYNNEI. Investigators treated the graft tissue so that it released intraepithelial and lamina propria lymphocytes.

The TCR originated in a human patient who received an intestinal transplant, so some T cells may come from the graft donor. The V call is TRBV2, the J call TRBJ2-1; D possibly corresponds to TRBD1 (6 bases). The sequences come from ileum tissue, collected roughly 55 days after transplant. CDR3 bases: TGTGCCAGCAGTGAAAGACAGGTCCGCTCCTACAATGAGCAGTTCTTC. Protein product: CASSERQVRSYNEQFF.